These 10 T cell receptor beta chains share one sample of origin, sequenced in a study of T cell responses to AZD1222 COVID-19 vaccine. The assay was immunoSEQ multiplex PCR, and TCRdb's table has in-frame clones only and misses some. The data show over 90,000 clones, 75% to 90% seen once. The starting material was peripheral blood, obtained on day 0 of AZD1222 vaccination. The receptors were sampled from an adult in good health.

V and J are TRBV7-9 and TRBJ2-6, with 8 nucleotides matching TRBD2. CDR1 is SEHNR, CDR2 FQNEAQ, per germline (reference sequence). The CDR3 is made up of 16 amino acids. V was pared by 8 bases and J by 0 bases, with 6 bases of the junction left unmatched. In nucleotides, the CDR3 is TGTGCCAGCGGACTAGCCCCCAACTCTGGGGCCAACGTCCTGACTTTC. Translated: CASGLAPNSGANVLTF.

In this sample, this clone turned up a few times. The V gene is TRBV28, the J gene TRBJ2-5, with TRBD1 matching over 8 bases. After removal of 5 bases from V and 6 bases from J, the junction contained 5 bases not matched to a gene. The CDR3 is 13 residues long. The germline V gene encodes CDR1 MDHEN and CDR2 SYDVKM. This CDR3 is CASSAQGAQTQYF. CDR3 coding DNA: TGTGCCAGCAGTGCCCAGGGGGCTCAGACCCAGTACTTC.

The chain has TRBV10-1 and TRBJ2-7, with D possibly being TRBD1 or TRBD2 (5 bases each). Looked up from germline, CDR1 is WNHNN and CDR2 is SYGVQD (reference sequence). V lost 5 bases and J lost 3, with 11 bases in between. This CDR3 region has 13 residues. The CDR3 DNA reads as TGCGCCAGCAGTCTTGGGGCGGGCTACGAGCAGTACTTC. Protein product: CASSLGAGYEQYF.

Only one count was recorded for this clone. This chain connects TRBV6-1 to TRBJ2-1; 8 bases match TRBD2. With 4 bases clipped from V and 3 bases from J, the junction kept 8 bases outside the gene matches. The CDR3 is 16 amino acids. From germline, CDR1 is MNHNS and CDR2 SASEGT. CDR3 residues: CASSAGGRGVYNEQFF. CDR3 DNA: TGTGCCAGCAGTGCGGGGGGGAGGGGCGTCTACAATGAGCAGTTCTTC.

The gene calls are TRBV3-1 (or the pseudogene TRBV3-2) and TRBJ2-3; the match to TRBD1 covers 8 bases. Germline V gene data show CDR1 as LGHDT and CDR2 as YNNKEL (reference sequence). V dropped 4 bases and J dropped 15; count of bases not matched to a gene: 9. The CDR3 contains 12 residues. CDR3 protein: CASSPSGDRSYF. The CDR3 bases are TGTGCCAGCAGCCCCTCGGGGGACAGGAGTTATTTT.

The chain uses TRBV9 and TRBJ2-1, with D perhaps matching TRBD1 or TRBD2 (7 bases each). CDR1 and CDR2 from the germline V gene are SGDLS and YYNGEE. The CDR3 length is 16 residues. V lost 3 bases, J lost 2 bases, and 15 bases lay in between. The CDR3 reads CASSAGGQTTYNEQFF. CDR3 coding DNA: TGTGCCAGCAGCGCGGGGGGACAGACGACCTACAATGAGCAGTTCTTC. Full variable domain (outside the CDR3, taken from reference TRBV9 and TRBJ2-1): DSGVTQTPKHLITATGQRVTLRCSPRSGDLSVYWYQQSLDQGLQFLIQYYNGEERAKGNILERFSAQQFPDLHSELNLSSLELGDSALYFCASSAGGQTTYNEQFFGPGTRLTVL.

There are a few counts of this clone. The chain employs TRBV30 and TRBJ2-7; tentatively, D is TRBD2 (5 bases). CDR3 length: 11 amino acids. Trimming shortened V by 3 bases and J by 5 bases, and 8 bases separated the two germline ends. Germline V gene lookup returns CDR1 GTSNPN and CDR2 SVGIG (reference sequence). Here the CDR3 DNA reads TGTGCCTGGAGCGAGCGGAACGAGCAGTACTTC. It yields the protein CAWSERNEQYF.

The chain employs TRBV6-5 and TRBJ1-1; unclear D gene. The V end lost 5 bases, the J end lost 2 bases, and 9 bases lay between the germline ends. The CDR3 consists of 13 residues. Germline V gene lookup returns CDR1 MNHEY and CDR2 SVGAGI. CDR3 amino acids: CASSTMGNTEAFF. As DNA, the CDR3 is TGTGCCAGCAGTACCATGGGCAACACTGAAGCTTTCTTT.

The chain couples TRBV10-3 to TRBJ2-6; D gene ambiguous. The V gene lost 0 bases and the J gene lost 1 base, with 7 bases spanning the gap. This CDR3 spans 16 amino acids. Germline-derived CDR1 and CDR2 are ENHRY and SYGVKD. Here the CDR3 reads CAISESPGSGANVLTF. The CDR3 DNA reads TGTGCCATCAGTGAGTCACCAGGTTCTGGGGCCAACGTCCTGACTTTC.

This chain connects TRBV3-1 (or the pseudogene TRBV3-2) to TRBJ2-6, with D tentatively TRBD1 or TRBD2 (5 bases each). From germline, CDR1 is LGHDT and CDR2 YNNKEL (reference sequence). The CDR3 is 18 residues long. Trimming removed 0 bases from V and 0 bases from J, with 12 bases in between. The CDR3 loop reads CASSQDRGRLSGANVLTF. DNA for the CDR3: TGTGCCAGCAGCCAAGATCGGGGACGTCTCTCTGGGGCCAACGTCCTGACTTTC.